This T cell receptor beta chain was sequenced in a study of T cells in Graves' hyperthyroidism and ophthalmopathy. Ophthalmopathy patients had Clinical Activity Score at least 3, NOSPECS grade at least 4, duration under 3 months. The CDR3 extends over 14 amino acids. Germline CDR1 is KGHDR and CDR2 is SFDVKD. V dropped 3 bases and J dropped 5; count of bases not matched to a gene: 3. This clonotype came up many times. Antigen: not known. Amplification yielded TCR beta CDR3 regions, with RNA transcripts as the source. Primed by the HTBI set, a first-round RT-PCR was run on the TCR CDR3. TCRdb fed the multiplex PCR reads into MiXCR, producing one record per CDR3 protein. Among fewer than 650,000 distinct CDR3 sequences listed, roughly 15% were seen once. General study findings and limits: The majority of expanded thyroid clonotypes above 0.001 also appeared in blood.

Sequencing was done on a sample of blood. V gene TRBV24-1 combines with J gene TRBJ2-7, with 10 bases matching TRBD2. The clonotype comes from a woman aged 40 to 50 with Graves' ophthalmopathy. The CDR3 DNA follows: TGTGCCACCAGTGATAGTAGCGGGAGGAACGAGCAGTACTTC. It encodes CATSDSSGRNEQYF.